Listed below are T cell receptor beta chains from one sample, sequenced in a study of T cells in Graves' hyperthyroidism and ophthalmopathy. TCRdb reanalysed the multiplex PCR reads using MiXCR and keeps one entry per CDR3 protein. In the table there are 500,000 or so distinct CDR3 sequences, 15% to 20% of which are singletons. The source material was blood. The receptors originated from a woman in her twenties or thirties with Graves' ophthalmopathy. Both conserved end residues are part of each CDR3. The D gene is left open where the match is weak. Some rows mark clone size as missing; the rest say once, few, many or name a class of expanded clone.

d_call j_call v_call clone_size cdr3_nt cdr3_aa
NA TRBJ2-1 TRBV27 few TGTGCCAGCGGAAGCGGGTTGAGCTCCTACAATGAGCAGTTCTTC CASGSGLSSYNEQFF
NA TRBJ2-2 TRBV5-8 NA TGTGCCAGCAGCAGGGAATTGAACACCGGGGAGCTGTTTTTT CASSRELNTGELFF
NA TRBJ1-1 TRBV4-1 few TGCGCCAGCAGCCCTAGGGGCGGAGGGTCAATGAACACTGAAGCTTTCTTT CASSPRGGGSMNTEAFF
NA TRBJ2-7 TRBV3-1 many TGTGCCAGCAGCCAAGATTGGGGGGGCGGCGAGCAGTACTTC CASSQDWGGGEQYF
NA TRBJ2-1 TRBV6-5 NA TGTGCCAGCAGTTTAAGGCGGGATAATGAGCAGTTCTTC CASSLRRDNEQFF
TRBD1 TRBJ1-5 TRBV6-1 NA TGTGCCAGCAGCCGGGACAGGGTAGGGGCTCAGCCCCAGCATTTT CASSRDRVGAQPQHF
NA TRBJ1-1 TRBV28 many TGTGCCAGCAGTTCGGACCGACACAAAGTTGAAGCTTTCTTT CASSSDRHKVEAFF
TRBD2 TRBJ2-3 TRBV7-2 NA TGTGCCAGCAGCCCTTGGACTAGCGGGAGGGCGACAGATACGCAGTATTTT CASSPWTSGRATDTQYF
NA TRBJ2-1 TRBV28 many TGTGCCAGCAGACCTGGGACTCCAGGGGAGAACAATGAGCAGTTCTTC CASRPGTPGENNEQFF
TRBD2 TRBJ2-2 TRBV5-4 few TGTGCCAGCAGCTTGGGCCCGGGACTAGATTTCGACACCGGGGAGCTGTTTTTT CASSLGPGLDFDTGELFF
TRBD2 TRBJ2-7 TRBV4-3 few TGCGCCAGCAGCCAAGTGAGAGGGGCTAGCGGGAGCGAGCAGTACTTC CASSQVRGASGSEQYF
NA TRBJ2-1 TRBV30 many TGTGCCTGGCGCGACAGGAGTTACAATGAGCAGTTCTTC CAWRDRSYNEQFF
NA TRBJ2-7 TRBV4-1 few TGCGCCAGCAGCCAAGTGTCCCAGGGCCCCTACGAGCAGTACTTC CASSQVSQGPYEQYF
TRBD1 TRBJ2-2 TRBV28 NA TGTGCCAGCAGCCCCGGCGGCAGGGGGCGCACCGGGGAGCTGTTTTTT CASSPGGRGRTGELFF
NA TRBJ2-1 TRBV5-1 many TGCGCCAGCAGCTCCTCTCGAGGACACACCGCCAATGAGCAGTTCTTC CASSSSRGHTANEQFF
TRBD1 TRBJ2-7 TRBV11-2 many TGTGCCAGCAGCAATACGGGACAGAACTACGAGCAGTACTTC CASSNTGQNYEQYF
TRBD2 TRBJ2-1 TRBV19 NA TGTGCCAGTAGTATATCCAGCGGGAGCTACGAGCAGTTCTTC CASSISSGSYEQFF
NA TRBJ2-7 TRBV29-1 few TGCAGCGTTGAAGATCAAATGCAGGGGTGGCCCGAGCAGTACTTC CSVEDQMQGWPEQYF
TRBD2 TRBJ2-1 TRBV9 NA TGTGCCAGCAGCGTTGGCGGGACTAGGGTTGATGAGCAGTTCTTC CASSVGGTRVDEQFF
TRBD1 TRBJ1-5 TRBV12-3/TRBV12-4 NA TGTGCCAGCAGTTTAAGGGCGACAGGGCACAATCAGCCCCAGCATTTT CASSLRATGHNQPQHF
NA TRBJ2-1 TRBV19 few TGTGCCAGTAGTATCGGAGGGACCACCTCTCGGAATGAGCAGTTCTTC CASSIGGTTSRNEQFF
NA TRBJ1-1 TRBV6-5 few TGTGCCAGCAGTTACTCGATGGGGGTGGAAGCTTTCTTT CASSYSMGVEAFF
NA TRBJ2-7 TRBV20-1 NA TGCAGTGCTAGAAAACGGGGAGAGAAGGGCGAGCAGTACTTC CSARKRGEKGEQYF
TRBD2 TRBJ2-3 TRBV2 many TGTGCCAGCAGCCAGACTAGCGGGACGTACACAGATACGCAGTATTTT CASSQTSGTYTDTQYF
NA TRBJ2-7 TRBV29-1 few TGCAGCGTTGCCGCCTTAGCAGGAGAGCAGTACTTC CSVAALAGEQYF
TRBD2 TRBJ2-5 TRBV7-9 many TGTGCCAGCAGCCAAGTGGGGGGGAGAGAGACCCAGTACTTC CASSQVGGRETQYF
TRBD1 TRBJ1-1 TRBV5-1 many TGCGCCAGCAGCTTGGGGACAGGGGGGAGTCACACTGAAGCTTTCTTT CASSLGTGGSHTEAFF
NA TRBJ2-1 TRBV4-1 NA TGCGCCAGCAGCCAACAAGAGACTTTTTACAATGAGCAGTTCTTC CASSQQETFYNEQFF
TRBD2 TRBJ2-5 TRBV2 many TGTGCCAGCAGCCGCACCGGGGGTAGCGGGAGAGGCGAGACCCAGTACTTC CASSRTGGSGRGETQYF
TRBD2 TRBJ2-3 TRBV20-1 many TGCAGTGCTAGCGGGAGGCCAGATACGCAGTATTTT CSASGRPDTQYF
NA TRBJ2-7 TRBV20-1 many TGCAGTGCTAGACTGGCTACGGGCGAGCAGTACTTC CSARLATGEQYF
NA TRBJ2-4 TRBV12-3/TRBV12-4 many TGTGCCAGCAGCCCGTGGGAATCGGACAAAAACATTCAGTACTTC CASSPWESDKNIQYF
NA TRBJ2-3 TRBV6-2/TRBV6-3 NA TGTGCCAGCAGTTATTCCCAGGTTAGGCGGACAGATACGCAGTATTTT CASSYSQVRRTDTQYF
NA TRBJ2-3 TRBV30 many TGTGCCTGGAGTGTTGGCAGCTCCACAGATACGCAGTATTTT CAWSVGSSTDTQYF
NA TRBJ1-6 TRBV6-2/TRBV6-3 few TGTGCCAGCAGTTACAGTTTACTAGGGAGCTCCTATAATTCACCCCTCCACTTT CASSYSLLGSSYNSPLHF
NA TRBJ2-4 TRBV6-1 few TGTGCCAGCAGCTCCAGGCCGCGGAAGGAGCGGGCCATTCAGTACTTC CASSSRPRKERAIQYF
TRBD1 TRBJ2-2 TRBV30 NA TGTGCCTGGGACCCGGGACAGAAGCTGTTTTTT CAWDPGQKLFF
NA TRBJ1-5 TRBV19 few TGTGCCAGCGCGAACGGGGGCGTCTTTTTGGAGCCCCAGCATTTT CASANGGVFLEPQHF
NA TRBJ1-2 TRBV6-2/TRBV6-3 NA TGTGCCAGCAGTTACTCGAGGCACACGACCGGCTACACCTTC CASSYSRHTTGYTF
TRBD2 TRBJ2-3 TRBV11-2 many TGTGCCAGCAGCTTAATGAGCGGGAGAACAGATACGCAGTATTTT CASSLMSGRTDTQYF
TRBD2 TRBJ2-7 TRBV20-1 NA TGCAGTGCTGGGGGGTTGCTAGCGGGGTTTGCCATTTACGAGCAGTACTTC CSAGGLLAGFAIYEQYF